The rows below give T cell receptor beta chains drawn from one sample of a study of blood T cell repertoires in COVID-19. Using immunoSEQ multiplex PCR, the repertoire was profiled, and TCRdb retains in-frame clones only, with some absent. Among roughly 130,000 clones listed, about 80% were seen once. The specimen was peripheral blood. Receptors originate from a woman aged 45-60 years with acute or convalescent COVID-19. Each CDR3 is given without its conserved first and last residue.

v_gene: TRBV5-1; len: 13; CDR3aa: ASSLGAGGPYEQY
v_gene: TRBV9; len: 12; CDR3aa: ASSATGQDYEQY
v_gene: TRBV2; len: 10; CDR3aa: ASSEFSTEAF
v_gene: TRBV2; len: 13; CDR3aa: ASSLGTSGLYEQY
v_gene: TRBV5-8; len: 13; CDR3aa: ASSPMTGNSQPQH
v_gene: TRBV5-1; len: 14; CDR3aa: ASSLAPTGLGTEAF
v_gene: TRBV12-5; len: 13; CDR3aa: ASTAAGYSNQPQH
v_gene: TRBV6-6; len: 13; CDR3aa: ASNQVPYSGNTIY
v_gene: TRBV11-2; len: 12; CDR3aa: ASSLQGVSYEQY
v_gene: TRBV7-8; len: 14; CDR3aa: ASSLSRAQASYEQY
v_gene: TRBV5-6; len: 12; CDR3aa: ASSYRGSGNTIY
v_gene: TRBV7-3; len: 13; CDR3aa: ASSQQIGEGNTIY
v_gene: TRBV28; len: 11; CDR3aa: ASSLSGLYGYT
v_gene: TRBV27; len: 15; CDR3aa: ASSSTGLAGGANEQF
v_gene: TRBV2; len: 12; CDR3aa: ASSRQSSGNTIY
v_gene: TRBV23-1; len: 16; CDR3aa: ASSQSVYGTGLPDTQY
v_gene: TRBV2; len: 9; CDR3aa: ASVRNTEAF
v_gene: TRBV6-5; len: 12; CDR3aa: ASRDGTANYGYT
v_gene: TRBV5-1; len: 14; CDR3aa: ASSVQGAANTGELF
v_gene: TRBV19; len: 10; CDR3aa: ASSTLGQKAF
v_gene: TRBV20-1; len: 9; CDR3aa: SARVAGKLF
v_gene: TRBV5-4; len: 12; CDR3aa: ASSTGGSSYEQY
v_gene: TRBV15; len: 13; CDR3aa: ATSRGVQGDSPLH
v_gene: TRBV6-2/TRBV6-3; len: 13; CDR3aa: ASSNPGGGGDTQY
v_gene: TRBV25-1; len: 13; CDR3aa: ASSEAGTANQPQH
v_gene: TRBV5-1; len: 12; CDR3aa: ASSTLAGTNEQF
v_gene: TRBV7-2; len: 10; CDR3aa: ASSLITGPLH
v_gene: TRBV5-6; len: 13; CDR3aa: ASSLDRGRRNEQF
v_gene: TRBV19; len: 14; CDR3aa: ASTLLGGLRGTEAF
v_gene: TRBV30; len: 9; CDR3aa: ACKQGNEQF
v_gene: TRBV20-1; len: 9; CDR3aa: SARVDYGYT
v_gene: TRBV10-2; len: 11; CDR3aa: ASAGIHNSPLH
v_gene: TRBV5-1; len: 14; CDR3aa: ASSPGTGSGNQPQH
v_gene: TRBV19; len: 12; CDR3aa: ASSYDRDNQPQH
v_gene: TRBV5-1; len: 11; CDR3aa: ASFKYWGSEAF
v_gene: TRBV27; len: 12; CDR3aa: ASTLSQGVTEAF
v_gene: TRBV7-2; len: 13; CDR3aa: ASRQGGFGYNEQF
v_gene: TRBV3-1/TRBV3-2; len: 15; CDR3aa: ASSQAQGLVSGNTIY
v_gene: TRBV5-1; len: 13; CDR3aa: ASSPSRSNTGELF
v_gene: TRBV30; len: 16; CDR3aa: AWSSTSGGGSSTDTQY
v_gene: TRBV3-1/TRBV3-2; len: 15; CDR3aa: ASSQGGGRTYYNEQF
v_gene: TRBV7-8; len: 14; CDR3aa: ASSPGTGKGANVLT
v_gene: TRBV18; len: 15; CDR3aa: ASSQAASGGLTDTQY
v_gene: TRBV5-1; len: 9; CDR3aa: ASREDLRYT
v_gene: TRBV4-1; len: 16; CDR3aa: ASSQSGQGTSGANVLT
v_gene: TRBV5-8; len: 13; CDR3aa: ASSLAGVSYNEQF
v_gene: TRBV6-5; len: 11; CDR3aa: ASTRTGEYGYT
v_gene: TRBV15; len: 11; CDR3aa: ATSRDSNTEAF
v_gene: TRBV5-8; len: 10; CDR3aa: ASSFLYSPLH
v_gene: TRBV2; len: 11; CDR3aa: ASRSRTGGGYT